The following is a T cell receptor beta chain sequence with its context. The sample originates from a study of T-cell memory formation after mild COVID-19. Turning to the study itself: Largely donor-specific sequence clusters came from a couple of donors.

TCRdb recomputed calls from the 5' RACE reads with MiXCR, one row per CDR3 protein. The table includes approximately 300,000 distinct CDR3 sequences, approximately 15% detected once. The V and J ends lost 1 base and 6 bases respectively, with 7 bases between them. Germline assignment: CDR1 MGHRA and CDR2 YSYEKL. The CDR3 sequence is 12 residues long. The material sequenced was PBMCs or a T cell subset sorted from them (not recorded which). The chain has TRBV4-1 and TRBJ2-7; maybe TRBD1 (5 bases). The receptor's source is a man between 18 and 35 years old who had mild COVID-19 (a few samples of this study predate the infection). Cell type and time point are not known. CDR3 amino acids: CASSQGGAEQYF. The CDR3, as DNA: TGCGCCAGCAGCCAAGGGGGCGCCGAGCAGTACTTC.